The 26 T cell receptor beta chains below come from one sample, sequenced in a study of blood T cell repertoires in COVID-19. The data were produced by immunoSEQ multiplex PCR, yet TCRdb's version contains in-frame clones alone and is incomplete. There are 250,000 to 300,000 clones in the sample; 85% to 90% occur only once, and under 2.5% lies in the top ten. Source material: peripheral blood. Receptors originate from a woman aged 60-75 years with COVID-19, enrolled during active disease.

The V and J genes are TRBV6-2 or TRBV6-3 and TRBJ1-2; a weak D match, TRBD1 (6 bases). Trimming pared 5 bases from V and 6 bases from J, leaving 19 bases between. The CDR3 sequence is 15 residues long. Germline assignment: CDR1 MNHEY and CDR2 SVGEGT. In nucleotides, the CDR3 is TGTGCCAGCAGTCCGACAGGACCCCTTCGGGATGGCTACACCTTC. It encodes CASSPTGPLRDGYTF.

This clone was counted a single time. The CDR3 nucleotides read TGTGCCACAGGACAGGGGCGGAGGGACACTGAAGCTTTCTTT. Protein sequence: CATGQGRRDTEAFF. The J gene is TRBJ1-1, the V gene TRBV19, with 9 positions matching TRBD1. J lost 3 bases, V lost 10 bases, and 9 bases had no gene match. The CDR3 is 14 amino acids. Germline V gives CDR1 LNHDA, CDR2 SQIVND (reference sequence).

CDR3 nucleotides: TGTGCCATCAGTGGCCTCACTAGCGGTCCAGATACGCAGTATTTT. Translated: CAISGLTSGPDTQYF. The V and J genes are TRBV10-3 and TRBJ2-3; 8 nucleotides agree with TRBD2. The V gene end was trimmed by 4 bases and the J gene end by 4 bases; junction bases not matched to a gene: 7. CDR3 length equals 15 residues. CDR1 ENHRY and CDR2 SYGVKD come from the germline V gene.

The genes are TRBV7-8 and TRBJ1-3; D gene uncertain. The V gene lost 3 bases and the J gene lost 4 bases, with 10 bases spanning the gap. The CDR3 totals 14 residues. Germline loops: CDR1 SGHVS, CDR2 FQNEAQ. As DNA, the CDR3 is TGTGCCAGCAGCTTTAGAGTCTCCGGAAACACCATATATTTT. Translation gives CASSFRVSGNTIYF.

V gene TRBV27 combines with J gene TRBJ2-3, with D possibly TRBD1 on 5 matching bases. CDR3 length equals 15 residues. Deletions cut 3 bases from V and 5 bases from J, with 15 bases between. Per the germline V gene, CDR1 is MNHEY and CDR2 is SMNVEV (reference sequence). The CDR3 nucleotides are TGTGCCAGCAGTTTGTGGGGCAGGGTGCGAGATACGCAGTATTTT. This codes for CASSLWGRVRDTQYF.

The chain combines TRBV19 with TRBJ2-5, with 7 bases identical to TRBD2. CDR1 and CDR2 from the germline V gene are LNHDA and SQIVND (reference sequence). The CDR3 runs 15 residues. Trimming took 4 bases from V and 2 from J; bases not matched to a gene: 7. Written as DNA, the CDR3 is TGTGCCAGTAGTAAAAGACTAGCCCCACAAGAGACCCAGTACTTC. This encodes CASSKRLAPQETQYF. The full variable domain, completed using reference TRBV19 and TRBJ2-5, is DGGITQSPKYLFRKEGQNVTLSCEQNLNHDAMYWYRQDPGQGLRLIYYSQIVNDFQKGDIAEGYSVSREKKESFPLTVTSAQKNPTAFYLCASSKRLAPQETQYFGPGTRLLVL.

The chain carries TRBV5-1 and TRBJ2-3, with 14 bases matching TRBD2. The CDR3 totals 16 residues. Germline-derived CDR1 and CDR2 are SGHRS and YFSETQ. V shed 0 bases and J 6 bases; nucleotides not matched to a gene: 3. The CDR3 DNA is TGCGCCAGCAGCTTGGGTGGGACTAGCGGGGGCGATACGCAGTATTTT. Amino acids: CASSLGGTSGGDTQYF.

The chain has TRBV3-1 (or the pseudogene TRBV3-2) and TRBJ1-3; unclear D gene. The CDR3 runs to 16 residues. Germline lookup yields CDR1 LGHDT and CDR2 YNNKEL (reference sequence). The V gene lost 4 bases and the J gene lost 4 bases, with 17 bases spanning the gap. This CDR3 reads CASSPFSGGKGNTIYF. CDR3 DNA sequence: TGTGCCAGCAGCCCCTTCTCAGGAGGGAAGGGAAACACCATATATTTT.

J is TRBJ2-7 and V is TRBV7-2; possible D gene TRBD1, 6 bases. V was clipped by 5 bases and J by 1 base, with 12 bases between them. There are 14 residues in the CDR3. CDR1 is SGHTA, CDR2 FQGNSA, per germline. CDR3 nucleotide sequence: TGTGCCAGCAGCCTACAGGGTTTGTCCTACGAGCAGTACTTC. Amino acid sequence: CASSLQGLSYEQYF.

The chain recombines TRBV25-1 with TRBJ1-2, with TRBD1 identical over 9 bases. Germline values: CDR1 MGHDK, CDR2 SYGVNS. The length of the CDR3 is 13 residues. The trim removed 6 bases at V and 12 bases at J, leaving 11 bases unmatched. DNA for the CDR3: TGTGCCAGCAGCTCCGGGACAGGGAGGGGGAACACCTTC. Translation: CASSSGTGRGNTF.

The chain is built from TRBV6-5 and TRBJ1-3, with D unclear. V was cut by 7 bases and J by 2 bases, with 12 bases left in between. The CDR3 is made up of 14 amino acids. Germline V CDR1 and CDR2: MNHEY, SVGAGI. Written as DNA, the CDR3 is TGTGCCAGCACCGACCTGAGGGCTGGAAACACCATATATTTT. Translated, it gives CASTDLRAGNTIYF.

V usage is TRBV27 and J usage is TRBJ1-2, with D possibly being TRBD1 (6 bases). The V gene lost 0 bases and the J gene lost 4 bases, with 9 bases spanning the gap. CDR1 and CDR2 (germline): MNHEY, SMNVEV (reference sequence). There are 14 residues in the CDR3. CDR3 in amino acids: CASSLSTGTYGYTF. In nucleotides, the CDR3 is TGTGCCAGCAGTTTATCAACAGGGACCTATGGCTACACCTTC.

CDR3 region: CASSKVRTGSSPLHF. In nucleotides, the CDR3 is TGTGCCAGCAGCAAAGTAAGGACAGGGAGTTCACCCCTCCACTTT. The chain recombines TRBV21-1 with TRBJ1-6; the table's D call TRBD1 went unverified against the DNA. TRBV21-1 is a known pseudogene. The CDR3 is 15 amino acids.

In its sample, this clone was seen a few times. The chain has TRBV6-4 and TRBJ2-1, with 8 nucleotides matching TRBD2. V shed 4 bases, J shed 10 bases, and the junction held 12 bases outside the gene matches. CDR1 and CDR2 (germline): MRHNA, SNTAGT. The CDR3 has 15 amino acids. The CDR3 loop is CASSASGTRPDEQFF. The CDR3 DNA follows: TGTGCCAGCAGTGCCTCGGGGACTAGGCCCGACGAGCAGTTCTTC.

The rearrangement joins TRBV3-1 (or the pseudogene TRBV3-2) to TRBJ2-4, with D possibly TRBD1 on 6 matching bases. This CDR3 region has 12 residues. V lost 2 bases, J lost 13 bases, and 12 bases lay in between. In germline, CDR1 is LGHDT, CDR2 YNNKEL (reference sequence). The CDR3: CASSQRQGNQYF. For the CDR3, the DNA is TGTGCCAGCAGCCAAAGGCAGGGGAACCAGTACTTC.

V usage is TRBV12-3 or TRBV12-4 and J usage is TRBJ1-1; weak D call: TRBD1 (6 bases). The CDR3 runs 13 residues. The ends were cut back, 6 bases at V and 6 bases at J, with 14 bases in the middle. CDR3 nucleotides: TGTGCCAGCAGCAACAGGGTACGGGCTGAAGCTTTCTTT. Its protein product is CASSNRVRAEAFF.

This clone was detected only a few times. V gene TRBV2 combines with J gene TRBJ1-2, with D maybe TRBD1 (6 bases). The CDR3 totals 14 residues. The germline CDR1 and CDR2 sequences are SNHLY and FYNNEI. V was trimmed by 4 bases and J by 2 bases, leaving 11 bases between them. This CDR3 reads CASSAFDRNYGYTF. DNA of the CDR3: TGTGCCAGCAGTGCTTTCGACAGGAACTATGGCTACACCTTC.

The chain combines TRBV18 with TRBJ2-3; D uncertain. V lost 1 base and J lost 2, with 7 bases in between. CDR1 is KGHSH, CDR2 LQKENI, per germline. This CDR3 is built from 14 residues. The CDR3 is CASSPRANTDTQYF. The CDR3 DNA sequence: TGTGCCAGCTCACCACGGGCAAACACAGATACGCAGTATTTT.

The chain carries TRBV30 and TRBJ2-7; D uncertain. V was cut by 1 base and J by 4 bases, with 5 bases left in between. The CDR3 contains 11 residues. Germline V gene data show CDR1 as GTSNPN and CDR2 as SVGIG (reference sequence). The DNA for the CDR3 is TGTGCCTGGAGTGACGCGTACGAGCAGTACTTC. This codes for CAWSDAYEQYF.

The genes are TRBV30 and TRBJ1-1; D uncertain. CDR1 is GTSNPN, CDR2 SVGIG, per germline (reference sequence). The V end lost 2 bases, the J end lost 1 base, and 8 bases lay between the germline ends. The CDR3 has 13 residues. The CDR3 coding sequence is TGTGCCTGGAGTAGACTGAAGAACACTGAAGCTTTCTTT. Protein sequence: CAWSRLKNTEAFF.

The chain employs TRBV6-5 and TRBJ2-7, with TRBD2 matching 12 bases. The V gene's germline CDR1 is MNHEY and CDR2 SVGAGI. V lost 7 bases, J lost 5 bases, and 9 bases stayed unmatched. The CDR3 has 15 amino acids. CDR3 in amino acids: CASMRSTSGGHEQYF. The DNA for the CDR3 is TGTGCCAGCATGAGGTCGACTAGCGGGGGTCACGAGCAGTACTTC.

This chain connects TRBV30 to TRBJ2-7; 8 bases fit TRBD1. This CDR3 is 14 amino acids long. Trimming removed 4 bases from V and 1 base from J; junction bases left unmatched: 6. Germline CDR1 GTSNPN, CDR2 SVGIG (reference sequence). CDR3 sequence reads: CAWNTGTGSYEQYF. CDR3 bases: TGTGCCTGGAATACTGGGACAGGATCCTACGAGCAGTACTTC.

The chain links TRBV7-9 to TRBJ1-4, with D perhaps matching TRBD1 (6 bases). CDR1 and CDR2 from the germline V gene are SEHNR and FQNEAQ (reference sequence). The V and J ends lost 5 bases and 6 bases respectively, with 16 bases between them. The CDR3 covers 15 residues. In DNA, the CDR3 is TGTGCCAGCAGCCCAATGGGGGGGCTTGATGAAAAACTGTTTTTT. This encodes CASSPMGGLDEKLFF.

V is TRBV9 and J is TRBJ1-2, with 7 bases that match TRBD1. The CDR3 loop spans 14 amino acids. The V gene end was trimmed by 0 bases and the J gene end by 7 bases; junction bases not matched to a gene: 6. Germline assignment: CDR1 SGDLS and CDR2 YYNGEE. The chain's CDR3 is CASSVEWTGSGYTF. CDR3 coding DNA: TGTGCCAGCAGCGTAGAGTGGACAGGTTCTGGCTACACCTTC.

This sequence joins TRBV19 and TRBJ1-2; D gene ambiguous. V was cut by 2 bases and J by 3 bases, with 7 bases left in between. This CDR3 region has 13 residues. Germline CDR1 LNHDA, CDR2 SQIVND (reference sequence). The DNA of the CDR3 is TGTGCCAGTAGTATAAGAGATCACTATGGCTACACCTTC. Encoded protein: CASSIRDHYGYTF.

The chain has TRBV19 and TRBJ2-7; 8 bases line up with TRBD1. The V and J ends lost 4 bases and 3 bases, in that order; junction bases with no gene match: 5. Germline V gives CDR1 LNHDA, CDR2 SQIVND (reference sequence). The CDR3 spans 14 residues. CDR3 region: CASSSNGQGYEQYF. The CDR3 coding sequence is TGTGCCAGTAGTAGTAATGGACAGGGCTACGAGCAGTACTTC.